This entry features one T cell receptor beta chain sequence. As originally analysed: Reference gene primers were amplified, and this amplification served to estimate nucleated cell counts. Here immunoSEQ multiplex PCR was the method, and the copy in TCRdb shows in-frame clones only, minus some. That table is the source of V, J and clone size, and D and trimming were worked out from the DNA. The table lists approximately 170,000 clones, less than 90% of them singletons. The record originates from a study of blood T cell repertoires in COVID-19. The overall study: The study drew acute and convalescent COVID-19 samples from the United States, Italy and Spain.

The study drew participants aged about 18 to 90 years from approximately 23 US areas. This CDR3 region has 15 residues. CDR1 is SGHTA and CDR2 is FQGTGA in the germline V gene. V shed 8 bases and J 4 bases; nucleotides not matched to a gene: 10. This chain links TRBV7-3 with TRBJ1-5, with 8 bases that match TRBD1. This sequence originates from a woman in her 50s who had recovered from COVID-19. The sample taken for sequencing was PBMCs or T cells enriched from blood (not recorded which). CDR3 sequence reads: CASPHLRTGNQPQHF. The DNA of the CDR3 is TGTGCCAGCCCCCATTTACGGACAGGGAATCAGCCCCAGCATTTT.